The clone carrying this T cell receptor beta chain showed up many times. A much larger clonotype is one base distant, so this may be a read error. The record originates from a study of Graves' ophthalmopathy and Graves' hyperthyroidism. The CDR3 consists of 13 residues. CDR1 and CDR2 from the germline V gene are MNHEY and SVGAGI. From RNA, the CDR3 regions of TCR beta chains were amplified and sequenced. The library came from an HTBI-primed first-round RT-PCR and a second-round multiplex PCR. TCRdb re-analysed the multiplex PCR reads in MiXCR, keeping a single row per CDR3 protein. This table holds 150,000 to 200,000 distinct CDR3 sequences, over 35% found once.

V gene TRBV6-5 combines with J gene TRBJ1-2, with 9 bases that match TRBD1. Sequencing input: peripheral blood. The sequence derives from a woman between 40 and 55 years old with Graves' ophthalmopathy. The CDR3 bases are TGTGTCAGCATACCGACAGGGGGTCGAGGCTACACCTTC. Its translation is CVSIPTGGRGYTF.